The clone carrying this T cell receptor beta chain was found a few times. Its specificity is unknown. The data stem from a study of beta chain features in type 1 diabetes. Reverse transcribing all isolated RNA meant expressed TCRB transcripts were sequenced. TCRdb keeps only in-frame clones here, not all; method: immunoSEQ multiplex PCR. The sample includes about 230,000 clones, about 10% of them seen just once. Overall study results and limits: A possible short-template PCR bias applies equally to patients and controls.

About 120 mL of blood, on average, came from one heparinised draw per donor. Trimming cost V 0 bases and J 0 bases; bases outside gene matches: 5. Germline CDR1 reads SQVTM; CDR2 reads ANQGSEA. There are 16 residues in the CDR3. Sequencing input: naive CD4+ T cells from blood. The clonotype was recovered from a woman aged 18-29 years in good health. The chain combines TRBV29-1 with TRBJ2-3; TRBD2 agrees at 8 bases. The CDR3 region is CSVEDAGGGSTDTQYF. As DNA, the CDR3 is TGCAGCGTTGAAGATGCAGGCGGGGGGAGCACAGATACGCAGTATTTT.